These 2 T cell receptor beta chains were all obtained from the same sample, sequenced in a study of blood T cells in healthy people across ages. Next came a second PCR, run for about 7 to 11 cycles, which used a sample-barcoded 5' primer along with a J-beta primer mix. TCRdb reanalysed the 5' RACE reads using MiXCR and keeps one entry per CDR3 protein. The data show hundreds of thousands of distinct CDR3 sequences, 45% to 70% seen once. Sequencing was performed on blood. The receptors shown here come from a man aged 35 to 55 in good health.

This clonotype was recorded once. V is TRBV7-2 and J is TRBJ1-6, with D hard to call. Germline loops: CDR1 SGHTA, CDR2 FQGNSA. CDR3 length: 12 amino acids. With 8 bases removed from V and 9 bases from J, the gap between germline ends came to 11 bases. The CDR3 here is CASHIRGSPLHF. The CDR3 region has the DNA TGTGCCAGCCACATACGCGGTTCACCCCTCCACTTT.

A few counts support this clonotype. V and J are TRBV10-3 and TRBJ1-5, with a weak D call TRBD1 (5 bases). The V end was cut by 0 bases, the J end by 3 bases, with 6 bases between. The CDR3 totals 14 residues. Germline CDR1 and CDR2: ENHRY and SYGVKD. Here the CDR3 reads CAISESRDNQPQHF. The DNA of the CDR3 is TGTGCCATCAGTGAGTCCAGGGACAATCAGCCCCAGCATTTT.